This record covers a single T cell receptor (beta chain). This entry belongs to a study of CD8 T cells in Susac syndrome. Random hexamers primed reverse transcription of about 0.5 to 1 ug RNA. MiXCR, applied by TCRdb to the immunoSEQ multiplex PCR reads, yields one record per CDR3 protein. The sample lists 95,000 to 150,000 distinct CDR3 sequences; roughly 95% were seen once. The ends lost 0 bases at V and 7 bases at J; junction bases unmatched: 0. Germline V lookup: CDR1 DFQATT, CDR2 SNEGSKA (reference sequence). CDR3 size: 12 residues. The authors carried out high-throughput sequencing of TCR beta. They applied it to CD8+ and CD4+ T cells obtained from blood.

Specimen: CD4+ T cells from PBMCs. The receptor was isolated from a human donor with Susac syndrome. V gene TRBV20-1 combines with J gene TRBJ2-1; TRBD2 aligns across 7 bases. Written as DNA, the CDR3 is TGCAGTGCTAGAGAGCGGGAGAATGAGCAGTTCTTC. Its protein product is CSARERENEQFF.